The 8 T cell receptor beta chains below all came from one sample that was sequenced in a study of CD8 T cells in Susac syndrome. Random-hexamer reverse transcription was applied to about 0.45 to 1 ug RNA. TCRdb re-derived calls from the immunoSEQ multiplex PCR reads in MiXCR, one entry per CDR3 protein. The sample holds roughly 180,000 distinct CDR3 sequences, over 85% seen once. Sequenced material: CD4+ T cells from PBMCs. These receptors were collected from a human donor in good health.

This chain uses TRBV7-8 with TRBJ2-3; weak D call: TRBD2 (5 bases). Germline V gives CDR1 SGHVS, CDR2 FQNEAQ. CDR3 length: 14 amino acids. With 2 bases removed from V and 0 bases from J, the gap between germline ends came to 6 bases. The CDR3 nucleotides read TGTGCCAGCAGCTTATCTAGCAGCACAGATACGCAGTATTTT. It codes for CASSLSSSTDTQYF. Supplemented by reference TRBV7-8 and TRBJ2-3, the full variable domain reads GAGVSQSPRYKVAKRGQDVALRCDPISGHVSLFWYQQALGQGPEFLTYFQNEAQLDKSGLPSDRFFAERPEGSVSTLKIQRTQQEDSAVYLCASSLSSSTDTQYFGPGTRLTVL.

The rearrangement joins TRBV18 to TRBJ2-3; D is ambiguous. Germline CDR1 reads KGHSH; CDR2 reads LQKENI. This CDR3 contains 15 residues. V lost 7 bases and J lost 3, with 17 bases in between. CDR3 in DNA: TGTGCCAGCTGTGGGAACACGGATGGGACAGATACGCAGTATTTT. Translating gives CASCGNTDGTDTQYF.

The chain links TRBV20-1 to TRBJ2-7, with D perhaps matching TRBD2 (5 bases). CDR3 length: 18 amino acids. Per the germline V gene, CDR1 is DFQATT and CDR2 is SNEGSKA (reference sequence). Trimming took off 5 bases at V and 1 base at J, with 27 bases between the two ends. CDR3 amino acids: CSAEFRASSPIGSYEQYF. CDR3 nucleotide sequence: TGCAGTGCTGAATTCCGGGCCTCTAGCCCCATAGGTTCCTACGAGCAGTACTTC.

The rearrangement uses TRBV29-1 and TRBJ2-5, with TRBD1 identical over 9 bases. Per germline, CDR1 SQVTM and CDR2 ANQGSEA. There are 13 residues in the CDR3. The V gene end was trimmed by 6 bases and the J gene end by 6 bases; junction bases not matched to a gene: 8. The CDR3 spells CSVAGTGWKTQYF. The CDR3 DNA reads as TGCAGCGTCGCCGGGACAGGGTGGAAGACCCAGTACTTC.

The chain carries TRBV6-5 and TRBJ2-2, with TRBD2 identical over 11 bases. Germline CDR1 is MNHEY and CDR2 is SVGAGI. The CDR3 spans 15 residues. J gave up 5 bases and V 6 bases, and 5 bases lay outside the gene matches. CDR3 protein: CASRLAGEKTGELFF. The CDR3 bases are TGTGCCAGCAGACTAGCGGGAGAAAAGACCGGGGAGCTGTTTTTT.

This chain links TRBV29-1 with TRBJ1-4; D ambiguous. With 3 bases removed from V and 11 bases from J, the gap between germline ends came to 19 bases. Germline V gene sequence: CDR1 SQVTM, CDR2 ANQGSEA. This CDR3 comprises 14 residues. The CDR3 loop is CSVDKGASGDKLFF. CDR3 sequence (DNA): TGCAGCGTTGATAAGGGAGCCAGCGGCGATAAACTGTTTTTT.

The genes are TRBV7-6 and TRBJ2-5; no definite D call. Germline V gene lookup returns CDR1 SGHVS and CDR2 FNYEAQ. The V and J ends lost 7 bases and 4 bases respectively, with 19 bases between them. The CDR3 runs to 15 residues. CDR3 in amino acids: CASTPVVRGPETQYF. The DNA for the CDR3 is TGTGCCAGCACCCCCGTGGTGCGAGGCCCAGAGACCCAGTACTTC.

This clonotype was detected once. This chain joins TRBV30 and TRBJ1-2; maybe TRBD1 (6 bases). The V gene's germline CDR1 is GTSNPN and CDR2 SVGIG (reference sequence). The CDR3 is 13 residues long. Trimming took 2 bases from V and 5 from J, leaving 12 bases between them. In DNA form, the CDR3 reads TGTGCCTGGAGTAGGGGGGCGGAGTATGGCTACACCTTC. Amino acid sequence: CAWSRGAEYGYTF.